These 25 T cell receptor beta chains came from one sample sequenced in a study of T cell responses to AZD1222 COVID-19 vaccine. Clones were sequenced by immunoSEQ multiplex PCR, and TCRdb holds only the in-frame ones, with some missing. The table shows 90,000 to 130,000 clones, with around 89% occurring only once. The sequencing here drew on peripheral blood, taken on day 0 of AZD1222 vaccination. These receptors were taken from an adult in good health.

The V gene is TRBV5-6, the J gene TRBJ1-6, with 7 bases lining up with TRBD1. CDR1 is SGHDT and CDR2 is YYEEEE in the germline V gene. V lost 4 bases to trimming and J lost 6 bases; unmatched junction nucleotides: 10. The CDR3 consists of 16 residues. The CDR3 nucleotides are TGTGCCAGCAGCACCCTTAGACAGGGTAGTAATTCACCCCTCCACTTT. It translates to CASSTLRQGSNSPLHF.

This clone came up once. The chain couples TRBV27 to TRBJ1-2, with 8 bases fitting TRBD1. CDR1 and CDR2 from the germline V gene are MNHEY and SMNVEV (reference sequence). The CDR3 is made up of 14 amino acids. Unmatched junction bases numbered 5, after V lost 4 bases and J lost 4 bases. This chain's CDR3 is CASSSGTGVYGYTF. The DNA of the CDR3 is TGTGCCAGCAGTTCCGGGACAGGCGTCTATGGCTACACCTTC.

The rearrangement links TRBV30 to TRBJ1-1, with 12 bases that match TRBD1. V shed 7 bases, J shed 6 bases, and the junction held 9 bases outside the gene matches. Germline assignment: CDR1 GTSNPN and CDR2 SVGIG (reference sequence). This CDR3 spans 14 amino acids. The CDR3 spells CALDQGQGAPEAFF. The CDR3 region has the DNA TGTGCCTTAGACCAGGGACAGGGGGCACCTGAAGCTTTCTTT.

CDR3 in DNA: TGTGCCAGCAGCTCTCTCCTTGGAGGCACTGAAGCTTTCTTT. It encodes CASSSLLGGTEAFF. The chain links TRBV5-8 to TRBJ1-1; D is ambiguous. V was pared by 3 bases and J by 4 bases, with 13 bases between. Germline-derived CDR1 and CDR2 are SGHTS and YDEGEE. The CDR3 extends over 14 amino acids. The whole variable domain, remainder taken from reference TRBV5-8 and TRBJ1-1, is EAGVTQSPTHLIKTRGQQATLRCSPISGHTSVYWYQQALGLGLQFLLWYDEGEERNRGNFPPRFSGRQFPNYSSELNVNALELEDSALYLCASSSLLGGTEAFFGQGTRLTVV.

The chain combines TRBV30 with TRBJ2-7, with 11 nucleotides matching TRBD2. Germline V gives CDR1 GTSNPN, CDR2 SVGIG (reference sequence). The V segment lost 4 bases and the J segment 10 bases; nucleotides outside the gene matches: 12. There are 14 residues in the CDR3. CDR3 DNA sequence: TGTGCCTGGAACCCCGGGACTAGCGGTATGCTTCAGTACTTC. It is translated as CAWNPGTSGMLQYF.

This clone showed up just once. V and J are TRBV5-1 and TRBJ2-6, with D tentatively TRBD1 or TRBD2 (6 bases each). The CDR3 contains 18 residues. V lost 3 bases to trimming and J lost 0 bases, with 16 bases between them. Germline CDR1 is SGHRS and CDR2 is YFSETQ. DNA for the CDR3: TGCGCCAGCAGCTACAGACAGGAGGGGGACTCTGGGGCCAACGTCCTGACTTTC. Translation: CASSYRQEGDSGANVLTF.

This clone was counted a single time. In nucleotides, the CDR3 is TGTGCCAGTCCAGGGGGGTGGACTGGGATCTACGAGCAGTACTTC. Its translation is CASPGGWTGIYEQYF. The chain combines TRBV6-5 with TRBJ2-7; D possibly corresponds to TRBD1 (7 bases). V was pared by 9 bases and J by 3 bases, with 21 bases between. The V gene's germline CDR1 is MNHEY and CDR2 SVGAGI. The CDR3 runs to 15 residues.

The chain recombines TRBV2 with TRBJ1-5; 9 positions match TRBD1. Per the germline V gene, CDR1 is SNHLY and CDR2 is FYNNEI. The CDR3 has 13 residues. V lost 9 bases and J lost 2; bases outside the gene matches: 2. The CDR3 region is CARGDRGNQPQHF. The CDR3 DNA is TGTGCCAGGGGGGACAGGGGCAATCAGCCCCAGCATTTT.

The DNA of the CDR3 is TGTGCCAGTACCCCTGGGGCGGTGGGTGAAGCTTTCTTT. This translates into CASTPGAVGEAFF. The chain carries TRBV19 and TRBJ1-1; possible D gene TRBD1, 5 bases. V was clipped by 7 bases and J by 7 bases, with 16 bases between them. The CDR3 has 13 amino acids. Per germline, CDR1 LNHDA and CDR2 SQIVND (reference sequence). The entire variable domain, with the rest obtained from reference TRBV19 and TRBJ1-1, is as follows: DGGITQSPKYLFRKEGQNVTLSCEQNLNHDAMYWYRQDPGQGLRLIYYSQIVNDFQKGDIAEGYSVSREKKESFPLTVTSAQKNPTAFYLCASTPGAVGEAFFGQGTRLTVV.

This chain connects TRBV11-2 to TRBJ1-5; D is unclear. CDR3 length equals 13 residues. Germline assignment: CDR1 SGHAT and CDR2 FQNNGV. V was pared by 5 bases and J by 5 bases, with 10 bases between. The CDR3 region is CASSLWEYQPQHF. The CDR3 DNA reads as TGTGCCAGCAGCCTCTGGGAGTATCAGCCCCAGCATTTT.

This clone has just one count. This rearrangement joins TRBV6-5 to TRBJ1-4; no reliable D call. Trimming shortened V by 2 bases and J by 5 bases, and 9 bases separated the two germline ends. The CDR3 is 14 residues long. CDR1 is MNHEY, CDR2 SVGAGI, per germline. Here the CDR3 DNA reads TGTGCCAGCAGTTACCTGGGCGAAAATGAAAAACTGTTTTTT. Amino acids: CASSYLGENEKLFF.

The V gene is TRBV7-8, the J gene TRBJ1-5, with D perhaps matching TRBD1 (5 bases). The CDR3 runs 16 residues. CDR1 and CDR2 (germline): SGHVS, FQNEAQ. V was cut by 5 bases and J by 6 bases, with 20 bases left in between. In DNA form, the CDR3 reads TGTGCCAGCAGCGCAAATCAGGGAGGATGGGGTCAGCCCCAGCATTTT. It codes for CASSANQGGWGQPQHF.

The chain has TRBV3-1 (or the pseudogene TRBV3-2) and TRBJ2-2; TRBD2 matches 14 bases. The CDR3 runs to 16 residues. The V and J ends lost 8 bases and 6 bases, in that order; junction bases with no gene match: 8. Looked up from germline, CDR1 is LGHDT and CDR2 is YNNKEL (reference sequence). As DNA, the CDR3 is TGTGCCAGCGGGTGGACTAGCGGGGGGAAGGCCGGGGAGCTGTTTTTT. This codes for CASGWTSGGKAGELFF.

The genes are TRBV4-2 and TRBJ2-1; D tentatively reads TRBD1 or TRBD2 (6 bases each). From germline, CDR1 is LGHNA and CDR2 YNFKEQ. The CDR3 contains 14 residues. V lost 2 bases and J 7 bases, leaving 12 bases between the germline ends. The CDR3 is CASSQPSGANEQFF. For the CDR3, the DNA is TGTGCCAGCAGCCAACCCTCGGGGGCAAATGAGCAGTTCTTC.

The chain joins TRBV10-3 to TRBJ1-5, with unresolved D. This CDR3 has 14 amino acids. Per the germline V gene, CDR1 is ENHRY and CDR2 is SYGVKD. The ends were cut back, 0 bases at V and 0 bases at J, with 3 bases in the middle. The CDR3 DNA reads as TGTGCCATCAGTGAGTCGGATAGCAATCAGCCCCAGCATTTT. It yields the protein CAISESDSNQPQHF.

This chain connects TRBV4-1 to TRBJ1-2; 11 bases match TRBD1. This CDR3 comprises 15 residues. V dropped 4 bases and J dropped 7; count of bases not matched to a gene: 8. Per germline, CDR1 MGHRA and CDR2 YSYEKL. The CDR3: CASSPGQGARGGYTF. DNA of the CDR3: TGCGCCAGCAGCCCAGGACAGGGGGCGCGTGGTGGCTACACCTTC.

The sample holds a few counts of this clone. The chain is built from TRBV10-1 and TRBJ1-2, with D unclear. Trimming removed 3 bases at V and 2 bases at J, with 4 bases between. CDR1 is WNHNN, CDR2 SYGVQD, per germline (reference sequence). CDR3 size: 12 residues. The CDR3 coding sequence is TGCGCCAGCAGTGACAGCAACTATGGCTACACCTTC. Protein: CASSDSNYGYTF.

As concerns this clone: Within the sample, other DNA sequences also encode this same CDR3. The chain has TRBV29-1 and TRBJ1-1; D may be TRBD1 (5 bases). CDR1 and CDR2 from the germline V gene are SQVTM and ANQGSEA. This CDR3 is 12 amino acids long. V shed 4 bases and J shed 1 base, with 7 bases lying between them. The CDR3 protein is CSVGGANTEAFF. CDR3 coding DNA: TGCAGCGTTGGCGGGGCGAACACTGAAGCTTTCTTT. Full variable domain (missing parts from reference TRBV29-1 and TRBJ1-1): SAVISQKPSRDICQRGTSLTIQCQVDSQVTMMFWYRQQPGQSLTLIATANQGSEATYESGFVIDKFPISRPNLTFSTLTVSNMSPEDSSIYLCSVGGANTEAFFGQGTRLTVV.

The rearrangement uses TRBV5-1 and TRBJ2-7; 9 bases align to TRBD1. CDR1 is SGHRS, CDR2 YFSETQ, per germline. J was trimmed by 4 bases and V by 4 bases; bases with no gene match: 9. The CDR3 is made up of 15 amino acids. As DNA, the CDR3 is TGCGCCAGCAGCGCCGGACAGGGGTCAAGGTACGAGCAGTACTTC. Translated: CASSAGQGSRYEQYF.

The chain has TRBV5-4 and TRBJ1-1; 8 bases align to TRBD1. Unmatched junction bases numbered 6, after V lost 4 bases and J lost 4 bases. The CDR3 runs to 14 residues. Germline CDR1 SGHNT, CDR2 YYREEE (reference sequence). CDR3 residues: CASSHDRGVTEAFF. The DNA for the CDR3 is TGTGCCAGCAGCCACGACAGGGGTGTCACTGAAGCTTTCTTT.

This chain joins TRBV5-1 and TRBJ1-6, with 7 nucleotides matching TRBD1. Germline CDR1 reads SGHRS; CDR2 reads YFSETQ. The V segment lost 0 bases and the J segment 10 bases; nucleotides outside the gene matches: 10. The CDR3 length is 16 residues. The CDR3 DNA follows: TGCGCCAGCAGCTTGGCAGGGGGGACTCCGGGCTCACCCCTCCACTTT. This encodes CASSLAGGTPGSPLHF.

The rearrangement links TRBV5-5 to TRBJ1-2; D call uncertain. The V end lost 0 bases, the J end lost 0 bases, and 12 bases lay between the germline ends. CDR3 length: 16 residues. CDR1 is SGHKS, CDR2 YYEKEE, per germline (reference sequence). The CDR3 coding sequence is TGTGCCAGCAGCTTGGGGCAGATAATATCTAACTATGGCTACACCTTC. Its protein product is CASSLGQIISNYGYTF.

V is TRBV6-1 and J is TRBJ2-2, with D perhaps given as TRBD1 or TRBD2 (7 bases each). Germline-derived CDR1 and CDR2 are MNHNS and SASEGT. With 1 base removed from V and 2 bases from J, the gap between germline ends came to 14 bases. CDR3 length: 17 amino acids. The DNA for the CDR3 is TGTGCCAGCAGTGAAGGGGGGGGACAGAGAAACACCGGGGAGCTGTTTTTT. Amino acid sequence: CASSEGGGQRNTGELFF.

This clone was seen only a few times. The CDR3 coding sequence is TGTGCCAGCTCACCAGTCCAGGGGAAAAGAACACCCCTCCACTTT. Translation: CASSPVQGKRTPLHF. The chain carries TRBV18 and TRBJ1-6; TRBD1 might be the D (6 bases). The V gene lost 2 bases and the J gene lost 11 bases, with 16 bases spanning the gap. The CDR3 is 15 residues long. Germline V lookup: CDR1 KGHSH, CDR2 LQKENI.

The chain joins TRBV10-3 to TRBJ2-1; 9 positions agree with TRBD1. The V gene end was trimmed by 4 bases and the J gene end by 1 base; junction bases not matched to a gene: 5. The V gene's germline CDR1 is ENHRY and CDR2 SYGVKD. The CDR3 totals 16 residues. CDR3 DNA: TGTGCCATCAGTGGCGCCGGGACAGGGTCCTACAATGAGCAGTTCTTC. Translated, it gives CAISGAGTGSYNEQFF.